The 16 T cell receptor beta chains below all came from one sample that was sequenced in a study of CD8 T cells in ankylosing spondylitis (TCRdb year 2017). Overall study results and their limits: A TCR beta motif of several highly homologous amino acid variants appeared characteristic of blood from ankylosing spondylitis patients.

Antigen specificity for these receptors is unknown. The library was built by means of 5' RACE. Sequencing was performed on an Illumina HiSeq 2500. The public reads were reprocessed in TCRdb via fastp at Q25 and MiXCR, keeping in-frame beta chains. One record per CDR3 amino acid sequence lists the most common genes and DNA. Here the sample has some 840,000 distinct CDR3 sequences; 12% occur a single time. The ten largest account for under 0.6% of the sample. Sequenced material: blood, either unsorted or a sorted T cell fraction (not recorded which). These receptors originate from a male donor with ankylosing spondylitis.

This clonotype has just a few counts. Written as DNA, the CDR3 is TGTGCCAGCAGCTTTAACGGAGTGCCTGAAGCTTTCTTT. Its translation: CASSFNGVPEAFF. The chain has TRBV7-2 and TRBJ1-1; D unresolved. Trimming took 3 bases from V and 6 from J, leaving 11 bases between them. The CDR3 covers 13 residues. Germline CDR1 reads SGHTA; CDR2 reads FQGNSA.

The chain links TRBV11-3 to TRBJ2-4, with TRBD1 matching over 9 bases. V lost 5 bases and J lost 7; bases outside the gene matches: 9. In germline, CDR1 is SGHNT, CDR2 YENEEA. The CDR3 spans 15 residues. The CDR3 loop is CASSRGSGTGNIQYF. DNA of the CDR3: TGTGCCAGCAGCCGAGGGTCGGGGACAGGGAACATTCAGTACTTC.

The CDR3 spells CASSLEAQANQAFF. DNA of the CDR3: TGCGCCAGCAGCTTGGAAGCCCAGGCTAACCAAGCTTTCTTT. The gene calls are TRBV5-1 and TRBJ1-1; no definite D call. The germline gives CDR1 SGHRS, CDR2 YFSETQ. V shed 0 bases and J shed 9 bases, with 15 bases lying between them. This CDR3 comprises 14 residues. The whole variable domain, remainder taken from reference TRBV5-1 and TRBJ1-1, is KAGVTQTPRYLIKTRGQQVTLSCSPISGHRSVSWYQQTPGQGLQFLFEYFSETQRNKGNFPGRFSGRQFSNSRSEMNVSTLELGDSALYLCASSLEAQANQAFFGQGTRLTVV.

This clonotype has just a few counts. The CDR3 is CASSTMVGNTEAFF. In nucleotides, the CDR3 is TGTGCCAGCAGCACTATGGTAGGGAACACTGAAGCTTTCTTT. The chain couples TRBV6-1 to TRBJ1-1, with D uncertain. The CDR3 is 14 residues long. Germline V lookup: CDR1 MNHNS, CDR2 SASEGT. V was clipped by 6 bases and J by 1 base, with 12 bases between them.

CDR3 DNA: TGTGCCAGTAGCTGGAGGACCTACAATGAGCAGTTCTTC. This codes for CASSWRTYNEQFF. The V and J genes are TRBV19 and TRBJ2-1; D perhaps matches TRBD2 (5 bases). CDR1 and CDR2 from the germline V gene are LNHDA and SQIVND (reference sequence). The CDR3 length is 13 residues. Trimming left V 6 bases short and J 2 bases short, with 8 bases between. The full variable domain, with the rest looked up from reference TRBV19 and TRBJ2-1, is DGGITQSPKYLFRKEGQNVTLSCEQNLNHDAMYWYRQDPGQGLRLIYYSQIVNDFQKGDIAEGYSVSREKKESFPLTVTSAQKNPTAFYLCASSWRTYNEQFFGPGTRLTVL.

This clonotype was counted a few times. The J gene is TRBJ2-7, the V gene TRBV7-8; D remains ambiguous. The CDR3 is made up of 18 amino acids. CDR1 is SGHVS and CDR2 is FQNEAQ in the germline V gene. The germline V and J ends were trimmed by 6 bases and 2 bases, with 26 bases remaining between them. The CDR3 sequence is CASSISRPSTIGPYEQYF. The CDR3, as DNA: TGTGCCAGCAGTATTAGTAGGCCCTCCACAATAGGGCCCTACGAGCAGTACTTC.

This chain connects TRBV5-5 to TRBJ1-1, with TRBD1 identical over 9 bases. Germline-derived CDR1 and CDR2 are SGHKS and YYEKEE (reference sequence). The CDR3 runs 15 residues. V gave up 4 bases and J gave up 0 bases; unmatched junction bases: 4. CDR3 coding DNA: TGTGCCAGCAGCGCGGGACAGGGAATGAACACTGAAGCTTTCTTT. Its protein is CASSAGQGMNTEAFF.

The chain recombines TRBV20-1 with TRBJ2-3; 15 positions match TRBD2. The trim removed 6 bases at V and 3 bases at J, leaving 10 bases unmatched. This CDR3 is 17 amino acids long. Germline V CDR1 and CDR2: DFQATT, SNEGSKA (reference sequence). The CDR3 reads CSANSPGLAGGTDTQYF. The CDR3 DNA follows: TGCAGTGCCAATTCCCCGGGACTAGCGGGAGGTACAGATACGCAGTATTTT.

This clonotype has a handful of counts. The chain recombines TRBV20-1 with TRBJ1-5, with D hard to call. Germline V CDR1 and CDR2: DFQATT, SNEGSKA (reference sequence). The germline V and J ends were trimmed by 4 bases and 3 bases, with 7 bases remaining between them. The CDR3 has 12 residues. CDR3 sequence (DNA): TGCAGTGCTATTACAGCCAATCAGCCCCAGCATTTT. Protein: CSAITANQPQHF.

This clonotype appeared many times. As DNA, the CDR3 is TGTGCCAGCGGGGGAAATAGCAATCAGCCCCAGCATTTT. It is translated as CASGGNSNQPQHF. The chain employs TRBV6-1 and TRBJ1-5; D possibly corresponds to TRBD1 (5 bases). Germline CDR1 MNHNS, CDR2 SASEGT. The V end lost 8 bases, the J end lost 0 bases, and 8 bases lay between the germline ends. This CDR3 region has 13 residues.

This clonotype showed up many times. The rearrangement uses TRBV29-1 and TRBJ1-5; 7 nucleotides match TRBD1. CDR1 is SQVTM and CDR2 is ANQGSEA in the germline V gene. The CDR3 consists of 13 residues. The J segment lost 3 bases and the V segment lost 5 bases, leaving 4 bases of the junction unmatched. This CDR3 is CSVSGTDNQPQHF. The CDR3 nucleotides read TGCAGCGTTTCCGGGACAGACAATCAGCCCCAGCATTTT. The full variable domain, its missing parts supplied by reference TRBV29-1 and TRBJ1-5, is SAVISQKPSRDICQRGTSLTIQCQVDSQVTMMFWYRQQPGQSLTLIATANQGSEATYESGFVIDKFPISRPNLTFSTLTVSNMSPEDSSIYLCSVSGTDNQPQHFGDGTRLSIL.

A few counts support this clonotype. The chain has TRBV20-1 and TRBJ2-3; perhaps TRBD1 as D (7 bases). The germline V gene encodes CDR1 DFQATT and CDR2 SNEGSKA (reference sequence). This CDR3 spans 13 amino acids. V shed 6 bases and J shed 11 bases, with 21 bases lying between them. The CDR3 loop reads CSAYWTGGLGQYF. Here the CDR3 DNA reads TGCAGTGCCTATTGGACAGGAGGGCTAGGGCAGTATTTT.

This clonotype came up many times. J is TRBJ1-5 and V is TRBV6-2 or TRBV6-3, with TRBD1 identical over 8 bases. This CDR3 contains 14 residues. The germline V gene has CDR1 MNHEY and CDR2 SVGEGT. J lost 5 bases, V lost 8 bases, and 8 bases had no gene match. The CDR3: CASSDRGVDQPQHF. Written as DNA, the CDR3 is TGTGCCAGCTCCGACAGGGGAGTCGATCAGCCCCAGCATTTT.

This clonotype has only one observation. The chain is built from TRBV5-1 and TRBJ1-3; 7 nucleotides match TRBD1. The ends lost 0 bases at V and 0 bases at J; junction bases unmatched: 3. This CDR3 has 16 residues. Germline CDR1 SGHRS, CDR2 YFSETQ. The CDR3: CASSLGDRSSGNTIYF. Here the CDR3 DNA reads TGCGCCAGCAGCTTGGGGGACAGAAGCTCTGGAAACACCATATATTTT.

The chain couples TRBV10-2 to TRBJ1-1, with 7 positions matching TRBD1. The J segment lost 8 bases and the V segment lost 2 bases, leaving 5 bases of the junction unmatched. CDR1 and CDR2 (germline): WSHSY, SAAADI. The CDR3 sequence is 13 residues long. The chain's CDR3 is CASSERQGVEAFF. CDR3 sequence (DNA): TGCGCCAGCAGTGAGAGGCAGGGGGTAGAAGCTTTCTTT.

The CDR3 here is CASSVGSAREETQYF. CDR3 nucleotides: TGTGCCAGCAGCGTAGGGAGTGCGAGGGAAGAGACCCAGTACTTC. The chain employs TRBV9 and TRBJ2-5; D perhaps matches TRBD2 (5 bases). The CDR3 extends over 15 amino acids. Germline-derived CDR1 and CDR2 are SGDLS and YYNGEE. Between the trimmed V and J ends, which lost 0 bases and 3 bases, there was a span of 12 bases.